These 15 T cell receptor beta chains originate from one sample sequenced in a study of breast tumors, draining lymph nodes, adjacent tissues. TCRdb reanalysed the multiplex PCR reads using MiXCR and keeps one entry per CDR3 protein. The table lists tens of thousands of distinct CDR3 sequences, 60% to 70% of them singletons. The sample taken for sequencing was breast tumor tissue. These TCRs come from a female donor with breast cancer. Some clones in this sample may be carry-over from other donors' samples.

This clonotype was picked up one time. The rearrangement joins TRBV7-2 to TRBJ2-7; 9 bases fit TRBD2. Germline V gene data show CDR1 as SGHTA and CDR2 as FQGNSA. V lost 3 bases, J lost 1 base, and 7 bases stayed unmatched. The CDR3 sequence is 16 residues long. The CDR3 loop reads CASSFQTSGRSYEQYF. Here the CDR3 DNA reads TGTGCCAGCAGCTTCCAGACTAGCGGCCGATCCTACGAGCAGTACTTC.

The chain has TRBV5-1 and TRBJ1-2, with 8 positions matching TRBD1. CDR1 SGHRS and CDR2 YFSETQ come from the germline V gene. V shed 0 bases and J 8 bases; nucleotides not matched to a gene: 6. This CDR3 has 14 residues. The CDR3: CASSLGQGTFGYTF. The CDR3 DNA follows: TGCGCCAGCAGCTTGGGACAGGGGACTTTCGGCTACACCTTC.

This rearrangement joins TRBV20-1 to TRBJ2-3; perhaps D is TRBD1 or TRBD2 (5 bases each). The CDR3 is 14 residues long. V lost 2 bases and J lost 4, with 13 bases in between. Germline V gene sequence: CDR1 DFQATT, CDR2 SNEGSKA (reference sequence). This CDR3 reads CSARFRVRADTQYF. CDR3 DNA: TGCAGTGCTAGATTCAGGGTGAGGGCAGATACGCAGTATTTT.

This clonotype has only a few counts. V and J are TRBV2 and TRBJ1-2; the match to TRBD1 covers 7 bases. The V gene's germline CDR1 is SNHLY and CDR2 FYNNEI. Losses at the gene ends were 5 bases for V and 3 bases for J; bases not matched to a gene: 6. The CDR3 length is 14 residues. The CDR3 loop is CASSKQGTDYGYTF. CDR3 coding DNA: TGTGCCAGCAGTAAACAGGGGACGGACTATGGCTACACCTTC.

At least ten counts were recorded for this clonotype. The chain links TRBV7-6 to TRBJ1-5, with D unresolved. The V gene lost 2 bases and the J gene lost 7 bases, with 9 bases spanning the gap. CDR3 length equals 13 residues. Germline CDR1 reads SGHVS; CDR2 reads FNYEAQ. CDR3 coding DNA: TGTGCCAGCAGCTTAAACGTTGTGCAGCCCCAGCATTTT. Protein: CASSLNVVQPQHF. Based on the CDR3 plus reference TRBV7-6 and TRBJ1-5, the full variable domain is GAGVSQSPRYKVTKRGQDVALRCDPISGHVSLYWYRQALGQGPEFLTYFNYEAQQDKSGLPNDRFSAERPEGSISTLTIQRTEQRDSAMYRCASSLNVVQPQHFGDGTRLSIL.

This clonotype was seen repeatedly, ten times or more. A read error may explain this, as a much larger clone is one base away. The chain links TRBV20-1 to TRBJ2-1; 13 bases are a match to TRBD2. Losses at the gene ends were 3 bases for V and 9 bases for J; bases not matched to a gene: 5. CDR1 is DFQATT and CDR2 is SNEGSKA in the germline V gene (reference sequence). The CDR3 sequence is 14 residues long. The CDR3 sequence: CSARWTSGRTEQFF. For the CDR3, the DNA is TGCAGTGCTAGGTGGACTAGCGGGAGAACTGAGCAGTTCTTC.

Relative to its sample, this clonotype is medium-sized. CDR3 nucleotides: TGTGCCACCAGTGATTCGACGACCGCGACTGAGCAGTTCTTC. It codes for CATSDSTTATEQFF. The chain is built from TRBV24-1 and TRBJ2-1, with unresolved D. CDR3 length: 14 amino acids. Germline V gene lookup returns CDR1 KGHDR and CDR2 SFDVKD. V lost 2 bases to trimming and J lost 9 bases, with 13 bases between them.

This clonotype showed up many times. The CDR3 nucleotides read TGTGCCAGCAGCCCCTATGTGTCAGCGGGAAAGGGTGAGACCCAGTACTTC. It translates to CASSPYVSAGKGETQYF. V usage is TRBV5-4 and J usage is TRBJ2-5, with 7 positions matching TRBD2. The CDR3 has 17 residues. Germline lookup yields CDR1 SGHNT and CDR2 YYREEE (reference sequence). V trimming: 4 bases; J trimming: 5 bases; junction bases outside the gene matches: 17.

This clonotype was recorded only once. The J gene is TRBJ2-3, the V gene TRBV7-8; D may be TRBD2 (6 bases). V gave up 0 bases and J gave up 12 bases, with 10 bases separating them. CDR1 and CDR2 from the germline V gene are SGHVS and FQNEAQ. This CDR3 has 12 residues. The CDR3 sequence: CASSLAGGPQYF. In nucleotides, the CDR3 is TGTGCCAGCAGCTTAGCCGGGGGTCCCCAGTATTTT.

This clonotype rates as medium-sized. This chain connects TRBV5-1 to TRBJ2-3; 7 bases map to TRBD2. Germline trimming cut 0 bases from V and 4 bases from J; bases unmatched to any gene: 8. CDR1 SGHRS and CDR2 YFSETQ come from the germline V gene. The CDR3 consists of 16 residues. The CDR3 region has the DNA TGCGCCAGCAGCTTGGAGGTCGGACTAGGGGCAGATACGCAGTATTTT. The encoded protein is CASSLEVGLGADTQYF.

This clonotype was detected ten times or more. The V call is TRBV15, the J call TRBJ1-4; the D gene is possibly TRBD1 (5 bases). The CDR3 covers 17 residues. The ends were cut back, 0 bases at V and 14 bases at J, with 25 bases in the middle. Looked up from germline, CDR1 is LNHNV and CDR2 is YYDKDF (reference sequence). The CDR3 is CATSRDSLASGLEGLFF. CDR3 nucleotide sequence: TGTGCCACCAGCAGAGATTCTTTAGCCTCGGGGCTGGAGGGGCTGTTTTTT. Complete variable domain (other parts from reference TRBV15 and TRBJ1-4): DAMVIQNPRYQVTQFGKPVTLSCSQTLNHNVMYWYQQKSSQAPKLLFHYYDKDFNNEADTPDNFQSRRPNTSFCFLDIRSPGLGDTAMYLCATSRDSLASGLEGLFFGSGTQLSVL.

This clonotype was picked up a small number of times. The chain combines TRBV20-1 with TRBJ2-7; 9 nucleotides align to TRBD1. V was clipped by 1 base and J by 5 bases; unmatched bases: 6. The CDR3 loop spans 14 amino acids. Per the germline V gene, CDR1 is DFQATT and CDR2 is SNEGSKA (reference sequence). CDR3 sequence (DNA): TGCAGTGCTAGAGCGCCGGACAGGGGAAACGAGCAGTACTTC. This sequence encodes CSARAPDRGNEQYF.

This clonotype showed up many times. V gene TRBV20-1 combines with J gene TRBJ1-2; D is perhaps TRBD1 (5 bases). V was trimmed by 4 bases and J by 7 bases, leaving 16 bases between them. The CDR3 is 13 residues long. Germline lookup yields CDR1 DFQATT and CDR2 SNEGSKA (reference sequence). The CDR3 protein is CSAIVRWGGGYTF. CDR3 coding DNA: TGCAGTGCTATAGTAAGGTGGGGCGGTGGCTACACCTTC.

The V and J genes are TRBV25-1 and TRBJ1-2, with D possibly matching TRBD1 (5 bases). Germline assignment: CDR1 MGHDK and CDR2 SYGVNS. This CDR3 has 13 residues. Trimming removed 3 bases from V and 8 bases from J, with 13 bases in between. The CDR3 is CASSDSGWRGYTF. The CDR3 bases are TGTGCCAGCAGTGATTCAGGGTGGAGGGGCTACACCTTC.

As concerns this clonotype: No conserved phenylalanine or tryptophan ends this CDR3, so it is likely a read error. The V call is TRBV7-9, the J call TRBJ2-1; D remains unclear. V was clipped by 0 bases and J by 8 bases, with 11 bases between them. Germline CDR1 and CDR2: SEHNR and FQNEAQ (reference sequence). The CDR3 covers 14 residues. CDR3 loop: CASSLARYRYEQFL. The CDR3 bases are TGTGCCAGCAGCTTAGCGAGGTATCGGTATGAGCAGTTCCTC.